The 27 T cell receptor beta chains in this list originate from one sample, sequenced in a study of T cells in Graves' hyperthyroidism and ophthalmopathy. TCR beta CDR3 region amplification was performed from RNA transcripts. First-round RT-PCR targeting the TCR CDR3 was performed with the HTBI primer set. TCRdb passed the multiplex PCR reads through MiXCR, listing each CDR3 protein once. This sample yields hundreds of thousands of distinct CDR3 sequences, of which about two fifths are seen a single time; roughly 8.3% belongs to the top ten. Sample: blood. These receptors originate from a man younger than 30 with Graves' hyperthyroidism.

The chain is built from TRBV29-1 and TRBJ2-3; TRBD2 might be the D (5 bases). Per germline, CDR1 SQVTM and CDR2 ANQGSEA. The length of the CDR3 is 12 residues. Deletions cut 7 bases from V and 9 bases from J, with 17 bases between. CDR3 in amino acids: CSAGGDGVTQYF. CDR3 nucleotides: TGCAGCGCCGGAGGTGATGGGGTCACGCAGTATTTT.

To note about this clonotype: This clone may be a read error of a much larger clone one base away. V is TRBV12-3 or TRBV12-4 and J is TRBJ1-2; tentatively, D is TRBD1 (5 bases). The CDR3 loop spans 13 amino acids. CDR3 sequence: CVSSLARESGYTF. For the CDR3, the DNA is TGTGTCAGCAGTTTAGCCAGGGAGAGTGGCTACACCTTC.

In its sample, this clonotype was seen many times. The chain joins TRBV29-1 to TRBJ2-7, with D possibly matching TRBD1 (7 bases). From germline, CDR1 is SQVTM and CDR2 ANQGSEA. Trimming pared 4 bases from V and 2 bases from J, leaving 12 bases between. This CDR3 is built from 13 residues. The CDR3 nucleotides are TGCAGCGTTGCTGGCGGGACAGCCTACGAGCAGTACTTC. Translated: CSVAGGTAYEQYF.

This rearrangement joins TRBV20-1 to TRBJ2-2; 8 bases agree with TRBD1. The CDR3 consists of 14 residues. Germline values: CDR1 DFQATT, CDR2 SNEGSKA (reference sequence). V was clipped by 6 bases and J by 0 bases; unmatched bases: 3. The CDR3 nucleotides are TGCAGTGCGCACAGGGGGACGAACACCGGGGAGCTGTTTTTT. Amino acid sequence: CSAHRGTNTGELFF.

In its sample, this clonotype was seen many times. V is TRBV7-9 and J is TRBJ2-5; D not resolved. Per germline, CDR1 SEHNR and CDR2 FQNEAQ (reference sequence). This CDR3 region has 15 residues. V shed 1 base and J shed 0 bases, with 9 bases lying between them. CDR3 loop: CASSLDLVYQETQYF. The CDR3 region has the DNA TGTGCCAGCAGCTTAGACCTAGTGTACCAAGAGACCCAGTACTTC.

This clonotype was seen more than once but under ten times. This sequence may be a read error, since a much larger clone differs from it by one base. The V and J genes are TRBV7-6 and TRBJ1-6; no definite D call. The V end was cut by 1 base, the J end by 13 bases, with 8 bases between. This CDR3 spans 12 amino acids. Germline V CDR1 and CDR2: SGHVS, FNYEAQ. The CDR3 reads CASSLGTGPLHF. CDR3 nucleotides: TGTGCCAGCAGCTTAGGGACGGGGCCCCTCCACTTT.

The genes are TRBV19 and TRBJ2-7; tentatively, D is TRBD2 (6 bases). The CDR3 spans 14 residues. The V gene's germline CDR1 is LNHDA and CDR2 SQIVND (reference sequence). The V end was cut by 1 base, the J end by 3 bases, with 10 bases between. The CDR3 loop reads CASSIALTSYEQYF. DNA for the CDR3: TGTGCCAGTAGTATAGCACTGACTAGCTACGAGCAGTACTTC.

This clonotype was recorded many times. This sequence joins TRBV20-1 and TRBJ1-1; the D gene is possibly TRBD1 (6 bases). V was cut by 8 bases and J by 1 base, with 11 bases left in between. The CDR3 totals 12 residues. The germline gives CDR1 DFQATT, CDR2 SNEGSKA (reference sequence). The CDR3 reads CSLTGENTEAFF. In DNA, the CDR3 is TGCAGTCTGACAGGAGAGAACACTGAAGCTTTCTTT.

J is TRBJ1-5 and V is TRBV5-4, with D possibly being TRBD1 (5 bases). CDR1 is SGHNT, CDR2 YYREEE, per germline (reference sequence). The CDR3 covers 15 residues. Trimming cost V 0 bases and J 4 bases, with 11 bases left between them. The DNA of the CDR3 is TGTGCCAGCAGCTTGGGGGCAGGGACTAATCAGCCCCAGCATTTT. Its translation: CASSLGAGTNQPQHF.

This clonotype has a single count. A read error may produce the germline difference seen at one junction end. The CDR3 is CASSDEAGGLNTQYF. The CDR3, as DNA: TGTGCCAGCAGTGATGAAGCGGGGGGGCTTAATACGCAGTATTTT. This sequence joins TRBV24-1 and TRBJ2-3; 10 positions agree with TRBD2. This CDR3 has 15 amino acids. CDR1 and CDR2 (germline): KGHDR, SFDVKD.

This clonotype has ten or more counts. J is TRBJ1-4 and V is TRBV2; D uncertain. Trimming took 8 bases from V and 8 from J, leaving 12 bases between them. There are 12 residues in the CDR3. Per the germline V gene, CDR1 is SNHLY and CDR2 is FYNNEI. The CDR3 sequence is CASSTFGEKLFF. The CDR3 DNA sequence: TGTGCCAGCTCTACGTTCGGGGAAAAACTGTTTTTT. The full variable domain, with the rest looked up from reference TRBV2 and TRBJ1-4, is EPEVTQTPSHQVTQMGQEVILRCVPISNHLYFYWYRQILGQKVEFLVSFYNNEISEKSEIFDDQFSVERPDGSNFTLKIRSTKLEDSAMYFCASSTFGEKLFFGSGTQLSVL.

J is TRBJ2-5 and V is TRBV10-3; 8 bases line up with TRBD2. V shed 6 bases, J shed 4 bases, and the junction held 16 bases outside the gene matches. The CDR3 runs to 17 residues. Germline assignment: CDR1 ENHRY and CDR2 SYGVKD. The CDR3 region is CAIRPGTRDRRAETQYF. The CDR3 DNA is TGTGCCATCAGACCCGGGACTAGAGATCGCAGGGCAGAGACCCAGTACTTC.

This clonotype turned up a few times. The chain recombines TRBV16 with TRBJ1-5; D gene unclear. The germline gives CDR1 KGHSY, CDR2 FQNENV. The CDR3 runs 16 residues. V gave up 0 bases and J gave up 2 bases, with 11 bases separating them. CDR3 in amino acids: CASSQSGRQGNQPQHF. The CDR3 bases are TGTGCCAGCAGCCAATCGGGCAGGCAAGGCAATCAGCCCCAGCATTTT. The full variable domain, rest sourced from reference TRBV16 and TRBJ1-5, is GEEVAQTPKHLVRGEGQKAKLYCAPIKGHSYVFWYQQVLKNEFKFLISFQNENVFDETGMPKERFSAKCLPNSPCSLEIQATKLEDSAVYFCASSQSGRQGNQPQHFGDGTRLSIL.

At least ten counts were recorded for this clonotype. The rearrangement uses TRBV12-3 or TRBV12-4 and TRBJ1-5, with a tentative D call TRBD1 (6 bases). The V end lost 5 bases, the J end lost 8 bases, and 10 bases lay between the germline ends. The CDR3 consists of 12 residues. CDR3 sequence (DNA): TGTGCCAGCAGTCCCCCAGGGGAGCCCCAGCATTTT. As protein: CASSPPGEPQHF.

Written as DNA, the CDR3 is TGTGCCAGTAGTGATGACGGAAACACTGAAGCTTTCTTT. Translation: CASSDDGNTEAFF. This sequence joins TRBV19 and TRBJ1-1; D is unresolved. Between the trimmed V and J ends, which lost 5 bases and 2 bases, there was a span of 9 bases. Germline loops: CDR1 LNHDA, CDR2 SQIVND (reference sequence). The CDR3 sequence is 13 residues long.

This clonotype has just a few counts. V usage is TRBV5-5 and J usage is TRBJ1-1, with TRBD1 matching over 9 bases. Per the germline V gene, CDR1 is SGHKS and CDR2 is YYEKEE (reference sequence). J lost 3 bases, V lost 6 bases, and 6 bases had no gene match. This CDR3 region has 14 residues. Here the CDR3 DNA reads TGTGCCAGCACCTGGGACAGGGTCGACACTGAAGCTTTCTTT. Translation gives CASTWDRVDTEAFF.

The V and J genes are TRBV7-3 and TRBJ1-5; D remains ambiguous. Between the trimmed V and J ends, which lost 6 bases and 13 bases, there was a span of 7 bases. Germline-derived CDR1 and CDR2 are SGHTA and FQGTGA. This CDR3 region has 9 residues. The CDR3 protein is CASSNLQHF. In nucleotides, the CDR3 is TGTGCCAGCAGTAACCTACAGCATTTT. Variable domain in full (rest from reference TRBV7-3 and TRBJ1-5): GAGVSQTPSNKVTEKGKYVELRCDPISGHTALYWYRQSLGQGPEFLIYFQGTGAADDSGLPNDRFFAVRPEGSVSTLKIQRTERGDSAVYLCASSNLQHFGDGTRLSIL.

Comments on this clonotype: A much larger clone differs from this one at a single base, so this may be a read error. V usage is TRBV7-6 and J usage is TRBJ1-4; the D is unclear. V was clipped by 4 bases and J by 8 bases, with 11 bases between them. Germline CDR1 is SGHVS and CDR2 is FNYEAQ. This CDR3 has 13 residues. Written as DNA, the CDR3 is TGTGCCAGCAGCTCCAGGCCAGACGAAAAACTGTTTTTT. It specifies CASSSRPDEKLFF. The variable domain in full, with the rest retrieved from reference TRBV7-6 and TRBJ1-4, is GAGVSQSPRYKVTKRGQDVALRCDPISGHVSLYWYRQALGQGPEFLTYFNYEAQQDKSGLPNDRFSAERPEGSISTLTIQRTEQRDSAMYRCASSSRPDEKLFFGSGTQLSVL.

The rearrangement uses TRBV6-1 and TRBJ2-7; D is perhaps TRBD1 or TRBD2 (5 bases each). Deletions cut 8 bases from V and 4 bases from J, with 15 bases between. Germline-derived CDR1 and CDR2 are MNHNS and SASEGT. The CDR3 is made up of 13 amino acids. The CDR3, as DNA: TGTGCCAGCGGACCCGGGACGGGGTACGAGCAGTACTTC. Its protein is CASGPGTGYEQYF.

This sequence joins TRBV7-2 and TRBJ1-4; 7 bases fit TRBD1. V gave up 2 bases and J gave up 7 bases; unmatched junction bases: 4. The CDR3 extends over 14 amino acids. Per the germline V gene, CDR1 is SGHTA and CDR2 is FQGNSA. CDR3 DNA sequence: TGTGCCAGCAGCTTACACGGACAGGTTGAAAAACTGTTTTTT. It is translated as CASSLHGQVEKLFF.

This clonotype occurred many times. The rearrangement joins TRBV25-1 to TRBJ1-1, with TRBD1 matching 7 bases. Trimming took 4 bases from V and 5 from J; bases not matched to a gene: 7. Germline values: CDR1 MGHDK, CDR2 SYGVNS. CDR3 length: 14 amino acids. The CDR3: CASSATGARTEAFF. CDR3 nucleotides: TGTGCCAGCAGTGCCACAGGGGCTCGAACTGAAGCTTTCTTT.

This clonotype was observed a single time. The chain combines TRBV29-1 with TRBJ2-7, with D possibly being TRBD1 (5 bases). With 8 bases removed from V and 7 bases from J, the gap between germline ends came to 18 bases. CDR1 is SQVTM, CDR2 ANQGSEA, per germline. This CDR3 has 12 residues. In DNA form, the CDR3 reads TGCAGCAGTGATTGGCAGGGAAGAGAGCAGTACTTC. Residues: CSSDWQGREQYF.

This clonotype was detected ten times or more. The gene calls are TRBV9 and TRBJ1-2; a possible D gene is TRBD1 (5 bases). This CDR3 has 12 amino acids. From germline, CDR1 is SGDLS and CDR2 YYNGEE. Trimming shortened V by 3 bases and J by 8 bases, and 11 bases separated the two germline ends. In nucleotides, the CDR3 is TGTGCCAGCAGCGCCCAGGGTTACGGCTACACCTTC. It yields the protein CASSAQGYGYTF.

This sequence joins TRBV13 and TRBJ1-4; D gene uncertain. The CDR3 is 13 residues long. Trimming took off 6 bases at V and 7 bases at J, with 12 bases between the two ends. Germline CDR1 PRHDT, CDR2 FYEKMQ (reference sequence). This CDR3 is CASRPGLGEKLFF. CDR3 bases: TGTGCCAGCAGGCCCGGGCTTGGTGAAAAACTGTTTTTT.

This clonotype was observed a handful of times. This chain links TRBV9 with TRBJ1-4; no firm D call. Germline V gene sequence: CDR1 SGDLS, CDR2 YYNGEE. The V end was cut by 4 bases, the J end by 3 bases, with 16 bases between. The length of the CDR3 is 16 residues. The CDR3 sequence: CASSLSANIPNEKLFF. The DNA of the CDR3 is TGTGCCAGCAGCCTTAGCGCGAATATTCCTAATGAAAAACTGTTTTTT.

V usage is TRBV14 and J usage is TRBJ2-5, with unresolved D. Germline-derived CDR1 and CDR2 are SGHDN and FVKESK. The germline V and J ends were trimmed by 0 bases and 5 bases, with 19 bases remaining between them. CDR3 length equals 17 residues. CDR3 DNA sequence: TGTGCCAGCAGCCAAGATTTCCGGGCCCGCGGCGCTGAGACCCAGTACTTC. Translated, it gives CASSQDFRARGAETQYF. Full variable domain (remainder filled in from reference TRBV14 and TRBJ2-5): EAGVTQFPSHSVIEKGQTVTLRCDPISGHDNLYWYRRVMGKEIKFLLHFVKESKQDESGMPNNRFLAERTGGTYSTLKVQPAELEDSGVYFCASSQDFRARGAETQYFGPGTRLLVL.

On this clonotype itself: Since a much larger clone is just one base distant, this may be a read error. The chain recombines TRBV11-2 with TRBJ1-1; a weak D match, TRBD1 (6 bases). Per germline, CDR1 SGHAT and CDR2 FQNNGV. The CDR3 is 14 residues long. Trimming removed 5 bases at V and 6 bases at J, with 16 bases between. The CDR3 here is CASSMTGRDAEAFF. The DNA for the CDR3 is TGTGCCAGCAGCATGACAGGACGCGACGCTGAAGCTTTCTTT.